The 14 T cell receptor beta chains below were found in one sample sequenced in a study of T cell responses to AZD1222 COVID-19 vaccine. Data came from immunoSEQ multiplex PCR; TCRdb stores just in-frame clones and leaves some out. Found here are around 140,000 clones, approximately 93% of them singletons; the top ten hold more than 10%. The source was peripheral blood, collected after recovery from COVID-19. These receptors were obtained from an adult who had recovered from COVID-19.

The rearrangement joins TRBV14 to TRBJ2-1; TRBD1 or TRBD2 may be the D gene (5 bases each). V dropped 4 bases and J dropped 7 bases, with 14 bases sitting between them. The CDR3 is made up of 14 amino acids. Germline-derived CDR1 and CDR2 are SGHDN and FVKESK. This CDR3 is CASSPRGEQNEQFF. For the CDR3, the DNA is TGTGCCAGCAGCCCCCGAGGGGAACAGAATGAGCAGTTCTTC.

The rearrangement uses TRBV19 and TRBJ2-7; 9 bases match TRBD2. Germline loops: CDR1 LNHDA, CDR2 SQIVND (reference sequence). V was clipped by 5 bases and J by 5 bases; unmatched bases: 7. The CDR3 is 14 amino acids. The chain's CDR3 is CASSLTTSGNEQYF. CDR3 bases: TGTGCCAGTAGTCTGACGACTAGCGGTAACGAGCAGTACTTC.

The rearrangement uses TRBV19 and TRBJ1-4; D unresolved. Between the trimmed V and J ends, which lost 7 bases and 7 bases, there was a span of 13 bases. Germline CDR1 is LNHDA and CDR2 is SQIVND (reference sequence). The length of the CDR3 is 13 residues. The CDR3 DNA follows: TGTGCCAGTACCGTCGCCGCGGGTGAAAAACTGTTTTTT. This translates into CASTVAAGEKLFF. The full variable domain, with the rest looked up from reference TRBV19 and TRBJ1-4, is DGGITQSPKYLFRKEGQNVTLSCEQNLNHDAMYWYRQDPGQGLRLIYYSQIVNDFQKGDIAEGYSVSREKKESFPLTVTSAQKNPTAFYLCASTVAAGEKLFFGSGTQLSVL.

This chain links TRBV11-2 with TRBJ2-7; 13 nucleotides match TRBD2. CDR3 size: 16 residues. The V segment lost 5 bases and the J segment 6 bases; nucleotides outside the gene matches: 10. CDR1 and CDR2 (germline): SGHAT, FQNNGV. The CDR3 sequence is CASSRTSGSYLFEQYF. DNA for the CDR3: TGTGCCAGCAGCCGGACTAGCGGGAGCTACCTCTTCGAGCAGTACTTC.

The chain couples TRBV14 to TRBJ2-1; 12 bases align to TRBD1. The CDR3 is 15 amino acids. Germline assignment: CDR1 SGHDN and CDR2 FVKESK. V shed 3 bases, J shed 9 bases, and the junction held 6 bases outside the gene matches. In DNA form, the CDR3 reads TGTGCCAGCAGCCAGGGACAGGGGGCGTTTCTTGAGCAGTTCTTC. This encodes CASSQGQGAFLEQFF.

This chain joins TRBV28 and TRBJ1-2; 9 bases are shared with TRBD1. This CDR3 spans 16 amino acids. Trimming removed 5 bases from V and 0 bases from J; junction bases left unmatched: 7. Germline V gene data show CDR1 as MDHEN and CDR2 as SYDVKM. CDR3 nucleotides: TGTGCCAGCAGTCCTGGGGGGACAGGGCCTAACTATGGCTACACCTTC. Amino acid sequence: CASSPGGTGPNYGYTF.

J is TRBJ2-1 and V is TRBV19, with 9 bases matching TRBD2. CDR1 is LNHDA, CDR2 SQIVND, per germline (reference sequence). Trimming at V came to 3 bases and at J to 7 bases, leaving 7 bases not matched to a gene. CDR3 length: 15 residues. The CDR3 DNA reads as TGTGCCAGTAGTATGCTAGAAGCGGGAGGAAATGAGCAGTTCTTC. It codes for CASSMLEAGGNEQFF.

Here the CDR3 reads CASSLLGGGEKLFF. The CDR3 region has the DNA TGTGCCAGCAGCTTGTTAGGGGGCGGGGAAAAACTGTTTTTT. The chain carries TRBV5-6 and TRBJ1-4; 7 bases are a match to TRBD1. The V segment lost 1 base and the J segment 8 bases; nucleotides outside the gene matches: 5. The CDR3 contains 14 residues. Germline V lookup: CDR1 SGHDT, CDR2 YYEEEE.

The CDR3 nucleotides are TGTGCCAGCTCATTTTACTCTAGCGTTAGCACAGATACGCAGTATTTT. The encoded protein is CASSFYSSVSTDTQYF. The V call is TRBV18, the J call TRBJ2-3; perhaps TRBD2 as D (6 bases). Trimming cost V 5 bases and J 0 bases, with 15 bases left between them. The CDR3 runs 16 residues. Germline V lookup: CDR1 KGHSH, CDR2 LQKENI.

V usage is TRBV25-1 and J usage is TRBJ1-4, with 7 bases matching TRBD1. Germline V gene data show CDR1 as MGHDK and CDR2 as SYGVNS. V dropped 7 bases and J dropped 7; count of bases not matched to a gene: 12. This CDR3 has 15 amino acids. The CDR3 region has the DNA TGTGCCAGCAAGAGACAGGGTCAATCTCCTGAAAAACTGTTTTTT. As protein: CASKRQGQSPEKLFF.

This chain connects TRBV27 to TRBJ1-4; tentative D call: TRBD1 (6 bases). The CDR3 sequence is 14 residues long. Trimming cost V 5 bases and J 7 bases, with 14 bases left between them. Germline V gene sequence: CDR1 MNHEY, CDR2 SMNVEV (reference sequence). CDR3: CASSPGALGEKLFF. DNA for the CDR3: TGTGCCAGCAGTCCGGGGGCGCTGGGTGAAAAACTGTTTTTT.

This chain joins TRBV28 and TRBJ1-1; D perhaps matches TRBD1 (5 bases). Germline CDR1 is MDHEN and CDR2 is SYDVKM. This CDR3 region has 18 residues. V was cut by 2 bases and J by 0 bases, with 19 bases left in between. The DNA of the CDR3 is TGTGCCAGCAGTTTAATTCTGAGCTTGCAGGGAGTGAACACTGAAGCTTTCTTT. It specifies CASSLILSLQGVNTEAFF.

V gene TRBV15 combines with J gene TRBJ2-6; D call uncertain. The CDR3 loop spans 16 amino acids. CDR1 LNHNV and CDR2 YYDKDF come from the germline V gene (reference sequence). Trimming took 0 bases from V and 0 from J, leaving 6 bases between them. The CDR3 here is CATSRERRSGANVLTF. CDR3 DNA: TGTGCCACCAGCAGAGAACGGCGCTCTGGGGCCAACGTCCTGACTTTC.

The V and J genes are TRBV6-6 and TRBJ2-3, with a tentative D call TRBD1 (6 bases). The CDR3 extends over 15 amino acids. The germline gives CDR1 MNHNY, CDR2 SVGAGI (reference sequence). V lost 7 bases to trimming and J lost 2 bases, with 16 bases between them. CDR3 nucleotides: TGTGCCAGCAATGGGCACAGGGCCTCCACAGATACGCAGTATTTT. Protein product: CASNGHRASTDTQYF.